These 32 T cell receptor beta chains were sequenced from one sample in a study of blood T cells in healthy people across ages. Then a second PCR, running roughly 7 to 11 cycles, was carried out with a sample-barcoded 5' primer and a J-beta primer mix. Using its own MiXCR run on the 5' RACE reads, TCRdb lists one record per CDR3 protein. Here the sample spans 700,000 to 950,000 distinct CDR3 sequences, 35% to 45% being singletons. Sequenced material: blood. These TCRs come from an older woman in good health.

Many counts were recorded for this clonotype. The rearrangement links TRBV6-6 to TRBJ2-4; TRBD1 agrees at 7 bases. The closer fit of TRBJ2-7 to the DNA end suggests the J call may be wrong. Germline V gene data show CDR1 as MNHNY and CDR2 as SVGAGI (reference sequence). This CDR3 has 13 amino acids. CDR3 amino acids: CASSNPQGNEQYF. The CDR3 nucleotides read TGTGCCAGCAGTAACCCACAGGGGAACGAGCAGTACTTC.

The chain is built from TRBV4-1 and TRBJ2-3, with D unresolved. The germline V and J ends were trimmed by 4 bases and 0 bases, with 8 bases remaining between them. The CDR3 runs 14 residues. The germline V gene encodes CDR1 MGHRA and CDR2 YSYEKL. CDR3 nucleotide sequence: TGCGCCAGCAGCCGCCCGACTAGCACAGATACGCAGTATTTT. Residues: CASSRPTSTDTQYF.

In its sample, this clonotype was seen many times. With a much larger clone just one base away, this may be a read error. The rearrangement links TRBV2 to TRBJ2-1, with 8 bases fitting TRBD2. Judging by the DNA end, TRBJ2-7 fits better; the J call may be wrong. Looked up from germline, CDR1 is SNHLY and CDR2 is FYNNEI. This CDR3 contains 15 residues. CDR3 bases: TGTGCCAGCAGTGAAGGGCGGGGGGCCTACAATGAGCAGTACTTC. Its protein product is CASSEGRGAYNEQYF.

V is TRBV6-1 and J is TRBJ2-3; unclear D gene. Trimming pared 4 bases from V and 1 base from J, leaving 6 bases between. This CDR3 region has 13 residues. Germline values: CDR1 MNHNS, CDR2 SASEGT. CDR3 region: CASSGVRTDTQYF. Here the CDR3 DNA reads TGTGCCAGCAGTGGGGTACGCACAGATACGCAGTATTTT.

CDR3 DNA: TGTGCCATCAGTGATAGAGGCAGGGAGGGATCACCCCTCCACTTT. It codes for CAISDRGREGSPLHF. This sequence joins TRBV10-3 and TRBJ1-6, with D possibly being TRBD1 (5 bases). CDR3 length: 15 residues. Per the germline V gene, CDR1 is ENHRY and CDR2 is SYGVKD. V lost 3 bases and J lost 10, with 16 bases in between.

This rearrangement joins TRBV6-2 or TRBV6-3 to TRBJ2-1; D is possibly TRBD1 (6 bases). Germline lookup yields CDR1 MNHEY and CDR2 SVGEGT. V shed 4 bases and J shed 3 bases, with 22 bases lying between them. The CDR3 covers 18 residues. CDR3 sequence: CASSFSSRGATNYNEQFF. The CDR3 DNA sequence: TGTGCCAGCAGTTTCAGTTCCAGGGGCGCGACAAACTACAATGAGCAGTTCTTC.

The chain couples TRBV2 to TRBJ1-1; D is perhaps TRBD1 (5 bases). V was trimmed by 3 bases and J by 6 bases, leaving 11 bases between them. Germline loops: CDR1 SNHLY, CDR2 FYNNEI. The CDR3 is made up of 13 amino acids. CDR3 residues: CASSDREVPEAFF. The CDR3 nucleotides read TGTGCCAGCAGTGACAGGGAAGTCCCTGAAGCTTTCTTT.

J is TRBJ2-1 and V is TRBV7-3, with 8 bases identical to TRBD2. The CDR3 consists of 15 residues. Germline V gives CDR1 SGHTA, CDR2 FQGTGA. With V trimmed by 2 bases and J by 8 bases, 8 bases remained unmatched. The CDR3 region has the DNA TGTGCCAGCAGCTTACTACGGGGGGGCATACATGAGCAGTTCTTC. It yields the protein CASSLLRGGIHEQFF.

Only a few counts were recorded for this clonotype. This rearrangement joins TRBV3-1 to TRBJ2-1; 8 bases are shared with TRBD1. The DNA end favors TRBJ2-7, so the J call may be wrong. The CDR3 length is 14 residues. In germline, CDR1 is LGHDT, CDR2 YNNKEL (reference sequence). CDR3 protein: CASSQGDRHNEQYF. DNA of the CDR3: TGTGCCAGCAGCCAAGGGGACAGGCACAATGAGCAGTACTTC.

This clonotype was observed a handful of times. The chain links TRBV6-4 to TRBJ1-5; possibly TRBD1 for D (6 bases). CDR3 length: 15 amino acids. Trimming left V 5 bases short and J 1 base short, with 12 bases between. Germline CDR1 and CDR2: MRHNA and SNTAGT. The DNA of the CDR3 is TGTGCCAGCAGTATGTCAGGGGTAAGCAATCAGCCCCAGCATTTT. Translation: CASSMSGVSNQPQHF.

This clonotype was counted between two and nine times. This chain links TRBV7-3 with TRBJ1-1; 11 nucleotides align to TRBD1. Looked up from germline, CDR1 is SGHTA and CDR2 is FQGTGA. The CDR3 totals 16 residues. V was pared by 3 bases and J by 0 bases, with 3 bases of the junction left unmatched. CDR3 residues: CASSLGQGGLNTEAFF. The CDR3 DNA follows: TGTGCCAGCAGCTTGGGACAGGGGGGACTGAACACTGAAGCTTTCTTT.

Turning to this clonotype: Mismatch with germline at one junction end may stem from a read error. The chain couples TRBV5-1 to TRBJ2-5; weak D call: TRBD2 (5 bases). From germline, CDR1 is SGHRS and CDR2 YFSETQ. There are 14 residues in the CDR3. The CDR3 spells CASRLDWDTETQYF. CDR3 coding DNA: TGCGCCAGCAGATTGGACTGGGATACCGAGACCCAGTACTTC.

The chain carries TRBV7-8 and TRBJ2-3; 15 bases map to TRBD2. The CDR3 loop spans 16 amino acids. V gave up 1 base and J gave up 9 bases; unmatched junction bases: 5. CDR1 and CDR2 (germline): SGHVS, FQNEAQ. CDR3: CASSLGTSGGAGTQYF. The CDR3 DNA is TGTGCCAGCAGCTTAGGGACTAGCGGGGGGGCAGGGACGCAGTATTTT.

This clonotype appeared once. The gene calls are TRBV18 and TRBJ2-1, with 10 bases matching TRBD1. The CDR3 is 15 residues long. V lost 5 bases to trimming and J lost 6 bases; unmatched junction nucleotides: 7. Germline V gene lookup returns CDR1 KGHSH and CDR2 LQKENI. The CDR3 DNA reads TGTGCCAGCTCATCGTCTAGGACAGGGGGCAATGAGCAGTTCTTC. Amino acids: CASSSSRTGGNEQFF.

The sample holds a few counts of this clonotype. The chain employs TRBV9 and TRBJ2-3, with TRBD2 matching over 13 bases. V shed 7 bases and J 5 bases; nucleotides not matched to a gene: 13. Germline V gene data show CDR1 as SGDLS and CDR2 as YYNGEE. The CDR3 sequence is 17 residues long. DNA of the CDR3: TGTGCCAGCTCCGGGACTAGCGGGAACCTCAGGGGAGATACGCAGTATTTT. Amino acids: CASSGTSGNLRGDTQYF.

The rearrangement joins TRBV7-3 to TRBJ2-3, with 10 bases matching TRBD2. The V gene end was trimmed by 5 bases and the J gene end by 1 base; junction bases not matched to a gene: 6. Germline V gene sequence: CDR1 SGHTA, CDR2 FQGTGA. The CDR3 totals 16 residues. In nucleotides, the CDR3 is TGTGCCAGCAGCATAGGTCTAGCGGGGGGCACAGATACGCAGTATTTT. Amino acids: CASSIGLAGGTDTQYF.

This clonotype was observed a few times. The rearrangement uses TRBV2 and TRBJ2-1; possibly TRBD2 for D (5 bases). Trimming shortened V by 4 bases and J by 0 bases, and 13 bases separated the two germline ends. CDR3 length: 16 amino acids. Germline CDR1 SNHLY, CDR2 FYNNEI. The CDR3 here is CASSGTDSYSYNEQFF. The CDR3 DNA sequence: TGTGCCAGCAGTGGGACGGACTCATACTCCTACAATGAGCAGTTCTTC.

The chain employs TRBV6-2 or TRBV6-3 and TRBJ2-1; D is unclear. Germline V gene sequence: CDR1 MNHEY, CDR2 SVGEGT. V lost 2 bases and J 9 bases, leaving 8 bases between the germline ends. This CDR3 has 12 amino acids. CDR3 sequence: CASSYNGVEQFF. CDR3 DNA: TGTGCCAGCAGTTACAACGGTGTTGAGCAGTTCTTC.

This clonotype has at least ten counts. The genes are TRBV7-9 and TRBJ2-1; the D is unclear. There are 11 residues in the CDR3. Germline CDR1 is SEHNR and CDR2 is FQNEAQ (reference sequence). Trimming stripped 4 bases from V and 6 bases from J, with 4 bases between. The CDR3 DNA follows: TGTGCCAGCAGCTCACCCAATGAGCAGTTCTTC. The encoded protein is CASSSPNEQFF.

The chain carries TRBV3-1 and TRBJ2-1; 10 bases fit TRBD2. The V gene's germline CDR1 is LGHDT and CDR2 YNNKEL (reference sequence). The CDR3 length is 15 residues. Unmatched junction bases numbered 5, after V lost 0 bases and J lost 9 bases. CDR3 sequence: CASSQDSGGVTEQFF. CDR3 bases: TGTGCCAGCAGCCAAGACAGCGGGGGGGTCACTGAGCAGTTCTTC.

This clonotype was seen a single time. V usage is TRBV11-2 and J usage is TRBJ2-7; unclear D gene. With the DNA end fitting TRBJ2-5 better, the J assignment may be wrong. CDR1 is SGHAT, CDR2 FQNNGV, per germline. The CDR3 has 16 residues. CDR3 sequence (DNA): TGTGCCAGCAGCCGCCGGGCCTTACAGCTTTTAGAGACCCAGTACTTC. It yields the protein CASSRRALQLLETQYF.

CDR3 protein: CASQGPGQGRLWQYF. The CDR3 DNA is TGTGCCAGCCAAGGGCCGGGACAGGGGCGTTTGTGGCAGTACTTC. This chain uses TRBV28 with TRBJ2-7; 10 nucleotides agree with TRBD1. The CDR3 runs 15 residues. Germline V gene lookup returns CDR1 MDHEN and CDR2 SYDVKM. J was trimmed by 9 bases and V by 8 bases; bases with no gene match: 16. The full variable domain, with the rest looked up from reference TRBV28 and TRBJ2-7, is DVKVTQSSRYLVKRTGEKVFLECVQDMDHENMFWYRQDPGLGLRLIYFSYDVKMKEKGDIPEGYSVSREKKERFSLILESASTNQTSMYLCASQGPGQGRLWQYFGPGTRLTVT.

The CDR3 DNA follows: TGTGCCAGCAGCCCAAACAGGGGAGATACGCAGTATTTT. Encoded protein: CASSPNRGDTQYF. The J gene is TRBJ2-3, the V gene TRBV12-3 or TRBV12-4; TRBD1 matches at 7 bases. This CDR3 spans 13 amino acids. The V and J ends lost 6 bases and 5 bases, in that order; junction bases with no gene match: 5.

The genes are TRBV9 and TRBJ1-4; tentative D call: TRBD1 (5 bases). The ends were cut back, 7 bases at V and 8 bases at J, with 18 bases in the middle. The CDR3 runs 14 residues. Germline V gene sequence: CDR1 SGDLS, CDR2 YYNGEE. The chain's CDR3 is CASGAGDGREKLFF. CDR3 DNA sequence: TGTGCCAGCGGCGCTGGGGACGGGCGAGAAAAACTGTTTTTT.

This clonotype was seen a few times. CDR3 DNA: TGTGCCTCTATTTTTGGGCCAAGGGGTTTGACTGAAGCTTTCTTT. Protein product: CASIFGPRGLTEAFF. V is TRBV12-3 or TRBV12-4 and J is TRBJ1-1, with D perhaps TRBD1 (5 bases). The CDR3 runs 15 residues. Between the trimmed V and J ends, which lost 11 bases and 5 bases, there was a span of 24 bases.

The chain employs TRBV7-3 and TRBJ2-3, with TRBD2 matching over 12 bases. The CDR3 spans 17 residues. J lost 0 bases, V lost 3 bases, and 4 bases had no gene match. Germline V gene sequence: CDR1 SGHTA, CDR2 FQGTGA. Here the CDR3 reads CASSLTSGGGSTDTQYF. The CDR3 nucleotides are TGTGCCAGCAGCTTGACTAGCGGGGGAGGAAGCACAGATACGCAGTATTTT.

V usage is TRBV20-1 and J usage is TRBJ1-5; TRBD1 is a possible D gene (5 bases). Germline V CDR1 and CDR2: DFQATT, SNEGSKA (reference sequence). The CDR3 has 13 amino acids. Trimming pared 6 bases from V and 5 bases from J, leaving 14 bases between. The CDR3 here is CSAKSGADQPQHF. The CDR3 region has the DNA TGCAGTGCCAAATCCGGGGCCGATCAGCCCCAGCATTTT.

CDR3 coding DNA: TGCAGTGCTAGAGATTTCGGGACTAGCAGGGGGTCTATCTACAATGAGCAGTTCTTC. This codes for CSARDFGTSRGSIYNEQFF. The chain links TRBV20-1 to TRBJ2-1; TRBD2 matches 9 bases. Germline trimming cut 0 bases from V and 3 bases from J; bases unmatched to any gene: 15. The CDR3 spans 19 residues. Germline V CDR1 and CDR2: DFQATT, SNEGSKA (reference sequence).

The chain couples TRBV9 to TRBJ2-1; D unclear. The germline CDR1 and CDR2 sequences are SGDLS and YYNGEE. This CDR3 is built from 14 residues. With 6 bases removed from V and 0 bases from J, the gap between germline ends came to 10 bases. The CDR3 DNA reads TGTGCCAGCACCCGTACGAGCTCCTACAATGAGCAGTTCTTC. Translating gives CASTRTSSYNEQFF.

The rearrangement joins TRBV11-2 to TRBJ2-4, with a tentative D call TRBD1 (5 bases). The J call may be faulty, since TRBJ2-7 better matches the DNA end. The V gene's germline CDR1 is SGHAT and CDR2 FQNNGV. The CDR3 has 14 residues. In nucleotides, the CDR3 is TGTGCCAGCAGCTTAGAGGCAGGGAACTACGAGCAGTACTTC. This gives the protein CASSLEAGNYEQYF.

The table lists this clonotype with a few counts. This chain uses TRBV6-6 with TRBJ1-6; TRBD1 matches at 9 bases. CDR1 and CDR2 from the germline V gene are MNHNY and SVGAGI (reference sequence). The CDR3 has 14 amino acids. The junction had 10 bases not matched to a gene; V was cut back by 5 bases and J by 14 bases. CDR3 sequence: CASSGTGSVGALHF. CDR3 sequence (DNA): TGTGCCAGCAGTGGGACAGGGTCCGTGGGGGCCCTCCACTTT.

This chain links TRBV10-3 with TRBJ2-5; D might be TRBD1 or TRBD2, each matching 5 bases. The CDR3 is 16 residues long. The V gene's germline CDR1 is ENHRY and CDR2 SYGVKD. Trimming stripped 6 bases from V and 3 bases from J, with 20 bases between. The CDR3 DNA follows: TGTGCCATCAGAGCCACCGGGACGGAGGCGAAAGAGACCCAGTACTTC. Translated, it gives CAIRATGTEAKETQYF.